These 8 T cell receptor beta chains originate from one sample sequenced in a study of regulatory T cells in long-lasting Graves disease. Sample time point: newly diagnosed GD, antithyroid drugs for less than 3 months. PBMC RNA was the source of the TCR library. Library construction for TCR beta used iRepertoire HTBI primers and Arm-PCR of CDR3 regions. One entry per CDR3 protein, called by TCRdb with MiXCR from the multiplex PCR reads. The sample gives some 230,000 distinct CDR3 sequences, around 16% of which show up once; around 20% is in the top ten. The sequencing here drew on peripheral blood mononuclear cells (PBMCs), taken at new diagnosis, from a patient treated with antithyroid drugs. The source of these receptors is a female donor with Graves disease.

This clonotype was seen only a few times. The rearrangement uses TRBV7-2 and TRBJ2-5, with a possible D match to TRBD2 (6 bases). This CDR3 has 14 amino acids. Trimming removed 5 bases at V and 5 bases at J, with 15 bases between. Germline-derived CDR1 and CDR2 are SGHTA and FQGNSA. CDR3 coding DNA: TGTGCCAGCAGCACCCCTAGCGAAAGGGAGACCCAGTACTTC. Its protein product is CASSTPSERETQYF.

This clonotype was counted many times. The rearrangement links TRBV13 to TRBJ1-6, with D perhaps TRBD1 (5 bases). Trimming shortened V by 0 bases and J by 10 bases, and 19 bases separated the two germline ends. The CDR3 is made up of 17 amino acids. Germline values: CDR1 PRHDT, CDR2 FYEKMQ (reference sequence). DNA of the CDR3: TGTGCCAGCAGCTTAGGCCTGTATCCGGGGGGGGTATCACCCCTCCACTTT. It is translated as CASSLGLYPGGVSPLHF. The full variable domain, its missing parts supplied by reference TRBV13 and TRBJ1-6, is AAGVIQSPRHLIKEKRETATLKCYPIPRHDTVYWYQQGPGQDPQFLISFYEKMQSDKGSIPDRFSAQQFSDYHSELNMSSLELGDSALYFCASSLGLYPGGVSPLHFGNGTRLTVT.

In this sample, this clonotype turned up many times. This chain joins TRBV12-3 or TRBV12-4 and TRBJ2-6; D remains ambiguous. This CDR3 region has 17 residues. Trimming shortened V by 8 bases and J by 1 base, and 18 bases separated the two germline ends. The CDR3 loop reads CASLGRLTVSGANVLTF. The DNA for the CDR3 is TGTGCCAGCCTCGGTCGGCTTACCGTATCTGGGGCCAACGTCCTGACTTTC.

This clonotype was seen many times. CDR3 amino acids: CSAMVRGRAYEQYF. The CDR3 DNA reads TGCAGTGCTATGGTCAGGGGCCGAGCCTACGAGCAGTACTTC. The chain employs TRBV20-1 and TRBJ2-7, with D maybe TRBD1 (6 bases). The CDR3 covers 14 residues. With 4 bases removed from V and 2 bases from J, the gap between germline ends came to 15 bases. Germline V lookup: CDR1 DFQATT, CDR2 SNEGSKA (reference sequence).

This chain joins TRBV30 and TRBJ1-1; 7 nucleotides align to TRBD2. The DNA end is more similar to TRBJ2-3, so the J call may be wrong. The length of the CDR3 is 13 residues. Germline V gene data show CDR1 as GTSNPN and CDR2 as SVGIG (reference sequence). The CDR3 region has the DNA TGTGCCTGGGGGGGGGTGGGGTCAGATACGCAGTATTTT. Translated: CAWGGVGSDTQYF.

This clonotype was recorded at least ten times. The J gene is TRBJ2-1, the V gene TRBV28; 8 positions agree with TRBD1. The trim removed 5 bases at V and 11 bases at J, leaving 17 bases unmatched. The germline V gene encodes CDR1 MDHEN and CDR2 SYDVKM. The CDR3 contains 16 residues. CDR3 bases: TGTGCCAGCAGTGGGGACGACAGGGGTGTTTACGATCAGCAGTTCTTC. It codes for CASSGDDRGVYDQQFF.

This clonotype was found many times. The chain links TRBV7-9 to TRBJ2-1, with 8 bases matching TRBD2. The V gene end was trimmed by 5 bases and the J gene end by 0 bases; junction bases not matched to a gene: 6. Germline V gene sequence: CDR1 SEHNR, CDR2 FQNEAQ (reference sequence). The CDR3 contains 16 residues. The CDR3 spells CASSILLADSYNEQFF. For the CDR3, the DNA is TGTGCCAGCAGCATATTACTAGCGGACTCCTACAATGAGCAGTTCTTC.

This clonotype occurred many times. The chain links TRBV7-2 to TRBJ1-1; TRBD1 aligns across 9 bases. Germline CDR1 and CDR2: SGHTA and FQGNSA. CDR3 size: 14 residues. Unmatched junction bases numbered 4, after V lost 5 bases and J lost 3 bases. CDR3 bases: TGTGCCAGCAGCCGGGACAGGGAGGACACTGAAGCTTTCTTT. Amino acids: CASSRDREDTEAFF.